This T cell receptor (beta chain) was documented in a study of blood T cells in healthy people across ages. General study points: Considered underestimates were the diversity estimates obtained from one million T cells. In the absence of known donor CMV status, changes in expanded clonotypes were possibly confounded. More naive CD4+ cells and higher diversity marked long-lived donors relative to aged donors.

This CDR3 is built from 12 residues. Trimming removed 11 bases from V and 6 bases from J, with 14 bases in between. Germline lookup yields CDR1 MGHDK and CDR2 SYGVNS. A few counts support this clonotype. Its antigen is unknown. Next came a second PCR, run for 7 to 11 cycles, which used a sample-barcoded 5' primer along with a J-beta primer mix. Every cDNA molecule bore a tag from a template-switch adaptor containing 12 random nucleotides. TCRdb processed the 5' RACE reads anew with MiXCR; each CDR3 protein has one entry. This sample has fewer than 700,000 distinct CDR3 sequences, with roughly 41% found just once.

Material: blood. The clonotype was recovered from a man of 80 years or more in good health. The chain employs TRBV25-1 and TRBJ2-1; D possibly corresponds to TRBD2 (6 bases). CDR3 nucleotides: TGTGCCGCGGGGCGGGGCCTCAATGAGCAGTTCTTC. This codes for CAAGRGLNEQFF. Based on the CDR3 plus reference TRBV25-1 and TRBJ2-1, the full variable domain is EADIYQTPRYLVIGTGKKITLECSQTMGHDKMYWYQQDPGMELHLIHYSYGVNSTEKGDLSSESTVSRIRTEHFPLTLESARPSHTSQYLCAAGRGLNEQFFGPGTRLTVL.